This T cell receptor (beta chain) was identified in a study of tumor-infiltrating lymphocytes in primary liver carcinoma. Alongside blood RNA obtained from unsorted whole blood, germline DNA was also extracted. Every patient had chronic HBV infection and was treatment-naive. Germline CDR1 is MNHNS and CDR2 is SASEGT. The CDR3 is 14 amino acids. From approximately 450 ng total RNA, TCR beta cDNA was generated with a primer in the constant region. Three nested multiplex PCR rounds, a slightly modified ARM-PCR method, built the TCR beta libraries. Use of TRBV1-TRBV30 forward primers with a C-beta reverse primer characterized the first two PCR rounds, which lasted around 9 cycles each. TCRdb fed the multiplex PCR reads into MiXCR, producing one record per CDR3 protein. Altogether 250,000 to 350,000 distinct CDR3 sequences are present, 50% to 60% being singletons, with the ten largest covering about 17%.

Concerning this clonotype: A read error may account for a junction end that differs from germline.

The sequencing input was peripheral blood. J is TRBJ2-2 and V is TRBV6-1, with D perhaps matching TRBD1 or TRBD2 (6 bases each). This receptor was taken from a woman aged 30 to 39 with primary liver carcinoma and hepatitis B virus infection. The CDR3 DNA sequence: TGTGCCAGCACTCGGGGGCATAACACCGGGGAGCTGGTTTTT. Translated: CASTRGHNTGELVF.